This entry lists 9 T cell receptor beta chains sequenced from one sample in a study of control samples from healthy donors and cancer patients (dated by TCRdb to about 2020). Library generation was performed with the immunoSEQ multiplex PCR assay. Here the immuneACCESS table is served through TCRdb, limited to in-frame sequences with V and J called. Missing clones are a known gap in these copies; in checked studies unresolved V genes cover under half, and the rest lacks a known reason. Present in this sample are 120,000 or so clones, 75% to 95% of which were seen just once. The top ten hold around 7.9% of the sample. The sample taken for sequencing was blood. These receptors came from a man aged 18 to 29 in good health.

V gene TRBV3-1 (or the pseudogene TRBV3-2) combines with J gene TRBJ2-1; 7 positions match TRBD2. J gave up 6 bases and V 4 bases, and 9 bases lay outside the gene matches. CDR1 and CDR2 from the germline V gene are LGHDT and YNNKEL (reference sequence). The length of the CDR3 is 15 residues. The CDR3 here is CASSPRGVRVNEQFF. CDR3 bases: TGTGCCAGCAGCCCCCGGGGGGTGAGGGTCAATGAGCAGTTCTTC.

V gene TRBV4-1 combines with J gene TRBJ1-2, with D unclear. The CDR3 is made up of 15 amino acids. Germline V lookup: CDR1 MGHRA, CDR2 YSYEKL. The ends were cut back, 2 bases at V and 0 bases at J, with 10 bases in the middle. DNA for the CDR3: TGCGCCAGCAGCCAAAACTCAGTAACTAACTATGGCTACACCTTC. This sequence encodes CASSQNSVTNYGYTF.

V is TRBV5-1 and J is TRBJ1-6, with 8 bases fitting TRBD1. Germline lookup yields CDR1 SGHRS and CDR2 YFSETQ. V was pared by 3 bases and J by 7 bases, with 6 bases of the junction left unmatched. The CDR3 loop spans 15 amino acids. CDR3 nucleotide sequence: TGCGCCAGCAGCTCTTCGGGACAGGTGAATTCACCCCTCCACTTT. Amino acids: CASSSSGQVNSPLHF.

This clone was observed a single time. The rearrangement uses TRBV5-1 and TRBJ1-6, with D possibly matching TRBD1 (5 bases). Germline assignment: CDR1 SGHRS and CDR2 YFSETQ. The germline V and J ends were trimmed by 0 bases and 5 bases, with 12 bases remaining between them. CDR3 length: 16 residues. The CDR3 loop reads CASSLVSGRNNSPLHF. The CDR3 DNA follows: TGCGCCAGCAGCTTGGTTTCGGGACGGAATAATTCACCCCTCCACTTT.

The chain recombines TRBV5-1 with TRBJ2-7; 9 positions match TRBD1. With 4 bases clipped from V and 2 bases from J, the junction kept 13 bases outside the gene matches. The CDR3 extends over 17 amino acids. Germline CDR1 is SGHRS and CDR2 is YFSETQ. The CDR3 DNA reads as TGCGCCAGCAGCCCCCGGGCGGGACAGGGTTTAGCCTACGAGCAGTACTTC. It is translated as CASSPRAGQGLAYEQYF. Variable domain in full (rest from reference TRBV5-1 and TRBJ2-7): KAGVTQTPRYLIKTRGQQVTLSCSPISGHRSVSWYQQTPGQGLQFLFEYFSETQRNKGNFPGRFSGRQFSNSRSEMNVSTLELGDSALYLCASSPRAGQGLAYEQYFGPGTRLTVT.

The V call is TRBV5-8, the J call TRBJ1-2, with 8 nucleotides matching TRBD1. V lost 4 bases to trimming and J lost 3 bases; unmatched junction nucleotides: 11. Looked up from germline, CDR1 is SGHTS and CDR2 is YDEGEE. The CDR3 sequence is 16 residues long. The CDR3 DNA sequence: TGTGCCAGCAGCCGGGGGCAGGGGGCCTTTGACTATGGCTACACCTTC. It is translated as CASSRGQGAFDYGYTF.

V and J are TRBV10-3 and TRBJ1-2; possibly TRBD1 for D (5 bases). V shed 3 bases and J shed 6 bases, with 17 bases lying between them. Germline V gene data show CDR1 as ENHRY and CDR2 as SYGVKD. The CDR3 consists of 15 residues. Here the CDR3 DNA reads TGTGCCATCAGTGATGAGGGGATCGAGGTCAATGGCTACACCTTC. This sequence encodes CAISDEGIEVNGYTF.

This rearrangement joins TRBV10-2 to TRBJ1-1, with D unresolved. Trimming left V 3 bases short and J 9 bases short, with 11 bases between. CDR3 length: 12 amino acids. CDR1 is WSHSY, CDR2 SAAADI, per germline. CDR3 sequence reads: CASSDIERQAFF. The CDR3 DNA follows: TGCGCCAGCAGTGACATCGAAAGGCAAGCTTTCTTT.

This clone was counted a single time. The chain combines TRBV11-2 with TRBJ1-1, with D perhaps matching TRBD1 (5 bases). CDR3 length: 14 amino acids. Germline CDR1 is SGHAT and CDR2 is FQNNGV. V was cut by 3 bases and J by 5 bases, with 13 bases left in between. CDR3 sequence: CASSFGTGGTEAFF. The CDR3 bases are TGTGCCAGCAGCTTTGGGACGGGAGGGACTGAAGCTTTCTTT.